This T cell receptor (beta chain) was obtained from a study of beta chain features in type 1 diabetes. Study context: Examination of sorted cells across all samples involved 100 million or so cells.

CDR3 length: 13 amino acids. V lost 3 bases, J lost 2 bases, and 11 bases lay in between. Germline V CDR1 and CDR2: SQVTM, ANQGSEA. The purity of all sorted populations exceeded 95%. In its sample, this clone was seen a few times. What it binds is unknown. The study reverse transcribed the entire isolated RNA, so it sequenced expressed TCRB transcripts. TCRdb's table, derived via immunoSEQ multiplex PCR, lists solely in-frame clones and lacks some. Of nearly 350,000 clones in the sample, around 7.6% were seen once. Study results and caveats: Fewer junction insertions and more nucleotide deletions appeared in type 1 diabetes patients. Comparison showed that naive, central memory and Treg TCRB repertoires appeared more similar among patients than among healthy donors.

This TCR derives from a young woman in good health. What was sequenced was central memory CD4+ T cells from blood. The V gene is TRBV29-1, the J gene TRBJ2-7; no firm D call. CDR3 nucleotides: TGCAGCGTTGATTTGTTAGGAACCTACGAGCAGTACTTC. It encodes CSVDLLGTYEQYF.